Given below is one T cell receptor beta chain in context. Germline CDR1 SGHAT, CDR2 FQNNGV. There are 14 residues in the CDR3. Deletions cut 5 bases from V and 0 bases from J, with 10 bases between. The entry originates in a study of blood T cell repertoires in COVID-19. Using immunoSEQ multiplex PCR, the repertoire was profiled, and TCRdb retains in-frame clones only, with some absent. The sample yields roughly 290,000 clones, roughly 89% seen once. This receptor was obtained from a man younger than 40 with acute or convalescent COVID-19. This rearrangement joins TRBV11-2 to TRBJ1-2, with D uncertain. The source material was peripheral blood. The CDR3: CASSRLGSNYGYTF. The CDR3, as DNA: TGTGCCAGCAGCCGCCTAGGTTCTAACTATGGCTACACCTTC. The full variable domain, with the rest looked up from reference TRBV11-2 and TRBJ1-2, is EAGVAQSPRYKIIEKRQSVAFWCNPISGHATLYWYQQILGQGPKLLIQFQNNGVVDDSQLPKDRFSAERLKGVDSTLKIQPAKLEDSAVYLCASSRLGSNYGYTFGSGTRLTVV.